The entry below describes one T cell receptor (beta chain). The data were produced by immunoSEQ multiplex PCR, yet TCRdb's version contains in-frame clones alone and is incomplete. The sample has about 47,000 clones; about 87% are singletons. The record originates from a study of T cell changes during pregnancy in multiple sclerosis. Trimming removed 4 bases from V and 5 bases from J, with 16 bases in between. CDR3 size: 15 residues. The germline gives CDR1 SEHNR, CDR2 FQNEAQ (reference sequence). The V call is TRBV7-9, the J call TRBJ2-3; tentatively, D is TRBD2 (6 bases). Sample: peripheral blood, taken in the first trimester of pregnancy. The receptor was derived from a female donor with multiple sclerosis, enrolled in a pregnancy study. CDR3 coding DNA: TGTGCCAGCAGCTCCCGTCGGGACTCCAGAGATACGCAGTATTTT. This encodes CASSSRRDSRDTQYF.